These 29 T cell receptor beta chains were sequenced from one sample in a study of T cells expressing NK-cell markers. TCRdb reprocessed the 5' RACE reads and stores each CDR3 protein as one record, lacking DNA. The sample table includes some 440,000 distinct CDR3 sequences. Sequenced: blood T cells: a sorted CD56 or NKG2C T cell subset, CD4+ or CD8+ T cells, or bulk PBMC T cells (not recorded which). These receptors originate from a woman aged 45-65 years in good health.

The chain employs TRBV11-3 and TRBJ2-1. The CDR3 has 16 amino acids. In germline, CDR1 is SGHNT, CDR2 YENEEA. The CDR3 loop reads CASSLESTTSYNEQFF.

The chain joins TRBV6-5 to TRBJ1-6; the TRBD1 assignment by TCRdb is unverifiable without DNA. Germline V gives CDR1 MNHEY, CDR2 SVGAGI. The CDR3 extends over 14 amino acids. This chain's CDR3 is CASSYDRVRSPLHF.

V usage is TRBV19 and J usage is TRBJ2-6; the D call of TRBD2 rests on TCRdb alone, since no DNA is present to check it. This CDR3 has 14 residues. The V gene's germline CDR1 is LNHDA and CDR2 SQIVND (reference sequence). The CDR3 sequence is CASSSGGGANVLTF.

This chain uses TRBV19 with TRBJ2-5; no DNA is available, so the TRBD1 call from TCRdb remains unchecked. This CDR3 is built from 14 residues. Germline lookup yields CDR1 LNHDA and CDR2 SQIVND (reference sequence). This CDR3 is CASSIGDYQETQYF.

This chain's CDR3 is CASSVAASPGELFF. This sequence joins TRBV9 and TRBJ2-2; TCRdb proposes TRBD2, but this gene call is untestable without DNA. Germline CDR1 and CDR2: SGDLS and YYNGEE. The CDR3 is 14 amino acids.

The chain recombines TRBV10-1 with TRBJ1-6; TCRdb indicates TRBD1, and absent DNA this call remains unverified. Germline V lookup: CDR1 WNHNN, CDR2 SYGVQD (reference sequence). The CDR3 totals 14 residues. The CDR3 spells CASSDRTGGSPLHF.

This rearrangement joins TRBV6-5 to TRBJ2-1; the D call from TCRdb, TRBD1, cannot be confirmed without DNA. The CDR3 is 16 amino acids. The germline gives CDR1 MNHEY, CDR2 SVGAGI. CDR3 amino acids: CASSKTGDSEYNEQFF.

The chain links TRBV7-2 to TRBJ2-1; TCRdb returns TRBD2, unconfirmable since there is no DNA. Germline values: CDR1 SGHTA, CDR2 FQGNSA. The CDR3 contains 14 residues. Here the CDR3 reads CASSPLTRSNEQFF.

The chain couples TRBV20-1 to TRBJ2-3; the D call from TCRdb, TRBD2, cannot be confirmed without DNA. CDR3 size: 14 residues. From germline, CDR1 is DFQATT and CDR2 SNEGSKA (reference sequence). The CDR3 is CSAREGLARDTQYF.

The CDR3 region is CASSPHQGRGRPNYGYTF. This chain connects TRBV28 to TRBJ1-2; no DNA is available, so the TRBD1 call from TCRdb remains unchecked. CDR1 and CDR2 (germline): MDHEN, SYDVKM. There are 18 residues in the CDR3.

The J gene is TRBJ1-2, the V gene TRBV3-1. From germline, CDR1 is LGHDT and CDR2 YNNKEL (reference sequence). There are 15 residues in the CDR3. CDR3 amino acids: CASSPTKKSNYGYTF.

This chain connects TRBV10-3 to TRBJ2-1; the D call of TRBD2 rests on TCRdb alone, since no DNA is present to check it. The CDR3 is 13 residues long. Germline CDR1 reads ENHRY; CDR2 reads SYGVKD. The CDR3 spells CAIGASGGDEQFF.

The V gene is TRBV10-3, the J gene TRBJ2-2; TCRdb proposes TRBD1, but this gene call is untestable without DNA. Germline CDR1 ENHRY, CDR2 SYGVKD. There are 15 residues in the CDR3. CDR3 in amino acids: CAISTTGTHTGELFF.

The genes are TRBV5-1 and TRBJ2-1; TCRdb gives TRBD2 as the D gene, but with no DNA this cannot be confirmed. Germline CDR1 SGHRS, CDR2 YFSETQ. CDR3 length equals 15 residues. The CDR3 loop is CASSQTSATFNEQFF.

The chain links TRBV24-1 to TRBJ1-2. The CDR3 has 13 amino acids. CDR1 is KGHDR, CDR2 SFDVKD, per germline. The CDR3 region is CATSLGDSGGYTF.

The rearrangement links TRBV20-1 to TRBJ2-3; there is no DNA to check the TCRdb D call of TRBD2. Germline V gives CDR1 DFQATT, CDR2 SNEGSKA (reference sequence). The CDR3 loop spans 16 amino acids. The CDR3 sequence is CSASGGTSALTDTQYF.

V gene TRBV20-1 combines with J gene TRBJ2-3; TCRdb picks TRBD1, but there is no DNA to check that call. From germline, CDR1 is DFQATT and CDR2 SNEGSKA (reference sequence). The CDR3 totals 15 residues. CDR3 protein: CSARWWLGERNTQYF.

The chain's CDR3 is CASSQILTGEQFF. The J gene is TRBJ2-1, the V gene TRBV3-1. Looked up from germline, CDR1 is LGHDT and CDR2 is YNNKEL (reference sequence). The CDR3 runs to 13 residues.

The genes are TRBV5-1 and TRBJ1-2; the D call of TRBD1 rests on TCRdb alone, since no DNA is present to check it. The V gene's germline CDR1 is SGHRS and CDR2 YFSETQ. The CDR3 loop spans 14 amino acids. The chain's CDR3 is CASTGGDSRYGYTF.

The chain recombines TRBV11-2 with TRBJ1-5; the D call from TCRdb, TRBD1, cannot be confirmed without DNA. The germline CDR1 and CDR2 sequences are SGHAT and FQNNGV. CDR3 length equals 13 residues. CDR3 sequence: CASSFYSQGPQHF.

This chain links TRBV7-9 with TRBJ2-4; the TCRdb D gene call, TRBD1, has no DNA to confirm it. Per germline, CDR1 SEHNR and CDR2 FQNEAQ (reference sequence). CDR3 size: 14 residues. CDR3 in amino acids: CASSALGGWDIQYF.

This rearrangement joins TRBV3-1 to TRBJ2-1; as DNA is missing, the TRBD2 call by TCRdb cannot be tested. The CDR3 contains 14 residues. CDR1 is LGHDT, CDR2 YNNKEL, per germline (reference sequence). The CDR3 region is CASSLAGGPDEQFF.

V usage is TRBV30 and J usage is TRBJ1-4; TCRdb returns TRBD1, unconfirmable since there is no DNA. The CDR3 length is 14 residues. Per the germline V gene, CDR1 is GTSNPN and CDR2 is SVGIG (reference sequence). CDR3 protein: CAWMPGRRERKLFF.

This chain links TRBV4-1 with TRBJ2-7; TCRdb proposes TRBD2, but this gene call is untestable without DNA. The germline V gene encodes CDR1 MGHRA and CDR2 YSYEKL. The CDR3 spans 15 residues. CDR3 region: CASSQFGLAKYEQYF.

The chain has TRBV7-8 and TRBJ1-4; TCRdb's D gene call, TRBD1, goes unchecked for lack of DNA. The germline V gene has CDR1 SGHVS and CDR2 FQNEAQ. This CDR3 contains 14 residues. CDR3 region: CASSEQGDNEKLFF.

J is TRBJ2-1 and V is TRBV5-1; with no DNA, the TCRdb D assignment of TRBD2 cannot be verified. From germline, CDR1 is SGHRS and CDR2 YFSETQ. The CDR3 is made up of 13 amino acids. The CDR3 sequence is CASSLGTLNEQFF. The whole variable domain, filled in from reference TRBV5-1 and TRBJ2-1, reads KAGVTQTPRYLIKTRGQQVTLSCSPISGHRSVSWYQQTPGQGLQFLFEYFSETQRNKGNFPGRFSGRQFSNSRSEMNVSTLELGDSALYLCASSLGTLNEQFFGPGTRLTVL.

CDR3 protein: CASSSRTGAIPYEQYF. The genes are TRBV11-1 and TRBJ2-7; TCRdb indicates TRBD1, and absent DNA this call remains unverified. Germline-derived CDR1 and CDR2 are SGHAT and FQDESV (reference sequence). The CDR3 extends over 16 amino acids.

The V call is TRBV24-1, the J call TRBJ2-7; as DNA is missing, the TRBD1 call by TCRdb cannot be tested. The V gene's germline CDR1 is KGHDR and CDR2 SFDVKD. The CDR3 is made up of 14 amino acids. CDR3 loop: CATSDRTGGYEQYF.

The chain combines TRBV19 with TRBJ1-5; with no DNA, the TCRdb D assignment of TRBD1 cannot be verified. The CDR3 is 18 amino acids. The V gene's germline CDR1 is LNHDA and CDR2 SQIVND (reference sequence). CDR3: CASSTSRQGESYNQPQHF.